The entry below gives a single TCR beta chain sequence along with its context. TCRdb keeps only in-frame clones here, not all; method: immunoSEQ multiplex PCR. Of 250,000 to 300,000 clones in the sample, around 90% were seen once. These data are taken from a study of blood T cell repertoires in COVID-19. Across the whole study: Collection of acute and convalescent COVID-19 samples took place in the United States, Italy and Spain.

The material sequenced was PBMCs or T cells enriched from blood (not recorded which). The sequence was collected from a woman between 25 and 40 years old who had recovered from COVID-19.

CDR3 bases: TGCGCCAGCAGGAGGGAAAGTAACACCGGGGAGCTGTTTTTT. It translates to CASRRESNTGELFF. The gene calls are TRBV5-1 and TRBJ2-2, with D possibly TRBD2 on 5 matching bases. The CDR3 totals 14 residues. Trimming pared 5 bases from V and 2 bases from J, leaving 10 bases between. CDR1 is SGHRS and CDR2 is YFSETQ in the germline V gene.